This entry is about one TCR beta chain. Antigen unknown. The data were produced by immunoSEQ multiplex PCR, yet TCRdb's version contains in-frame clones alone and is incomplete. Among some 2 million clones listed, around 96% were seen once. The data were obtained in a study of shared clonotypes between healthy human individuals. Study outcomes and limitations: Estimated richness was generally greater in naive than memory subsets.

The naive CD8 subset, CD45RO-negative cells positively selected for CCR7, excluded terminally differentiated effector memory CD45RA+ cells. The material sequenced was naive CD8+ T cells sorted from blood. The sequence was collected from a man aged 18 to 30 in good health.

The CDR3, as DNA: TGCAGCGTACCCGCGGGGGGAATGCCCTACGAGCAGTACTTC. Protein product: CSVPAGGMPYEQYF. The chain recombines TRBV29-1 with TRBJ2-7, with 8 nucleotides matching TRBD2. V trimming: 6 bases; J trimming: 2 bases; junction bases outside the gene matches: 9. The CDR3 runs 14 residues. Germline V gene lookup returns CDR1 SQVTM and CDR2 ANQGSEA.